This T cell receptor beta chain was identified during a study of OX40 agonist ivuxolimab in advanced cancers. In the study overall: Antecedent anti-PD-1, anti-PD-L1 or anti-CTLA-4 therapy was permissible, with about 39% having received some.

Study-level results: Also present in some nonresponders was a low level of normalized T-cell clonal expansion. In the 0.1 to 3.0 mg/kg range, CD4+ and CD8+ blood T cells had expanded clonally by week 6.

Clones were sequenced by immunoSEQ multiplex PCR, and TCRdb holds only the in-frame ones, with some missing. The table has tens of thousands of clones, about 90% seen once. The CDR3 sequence is 12 residues long. Germline V gene data show CDR1 as SQVTM and CDR2 as ANQGSEA. The ends were cut back, 4 bases at V and 4 bases at J, with 7 bases in the middle. Systemic immunosuppression or autoimmune disease history was grounds to exclude patients. On this clone: Its antigen is unknown.

J is TRBJ2-2 and V is TRBV29-1; unclear D gene. The sequence derives from an adult with an advanced solid tumor such as melanoma, head and neck, liver or kidney cancer. The source was CD4+ or CD8+ T cells sorted from blood, collected in a trial of the OX40 agonist ivuxolimab. CDR3 sequence: CSVVGTTGELFF. CDR3 sequence (DNA): TGCAGCGTTGTCGGAACCACCGGGGAGCTGTTTTTT.